This T cell receptor (beta chain) is from a study of identical twins. The V end lost 0 bases, the J end lost 6 bases, and 12 bases lay between the germline ends. Germline CDR1 is ENHRY and CDR2 is SYGVKD. The CDR3 runs to 14 residues. Every one of the donors was a healthy Caucasian. TCRdb ran MiXCR on the 5' RACE reads and lists one entry per CDR3 protein. The repertoire holds about 520,000 distinct CDR3 sequences, roughly 21% seen once, with about 0.99% in the top ten. These data are also associated with another study on T cells expressing NK-cell markers.

Sequencing was done on a sample of CD4+ T cells sorted from blood. This TCR came from a woman under 30 in good health. The rearrangement links TRBV10-3 to TRBJ2-7; D could derive from TRBD1 or TRBD2 (5 bases each). The CDR3 sequence: CAISESWGSGEQYF. In DNA, the CDR3 is TGTGCCATCAGTGAGTCGTGGGGGAGCGGCGAGCAGTACTTC.